This TCR beta chain appears in the sequencing data of a study of T cell responses to AZD1222 COVID-19 vaccine. TCRdb's table, derived via immunoSEQ multiplex PCR, lists solely in-frame clones and lacks some. The table includes more than 120,000 clones, around 84% detected once. The CDR3 totals 17 residues. Germline V lookup: CDR1 SNHLY, CDR2 FYNNEI. Deletions cut 8 bases from V and 1 base from J, with 21 bases between. This chain uses TRBV2 with TRBJ1-5; D is perhaps TRBD1 (6 bases). The sequenced sample was peripheral blood, obtained 28 days after the second AZD1222 dose. The receptor's source is an adult who received the AZD1222 COVID-19 vaccine. CDR3 in DNA: TGTGCCAGCCGTGCTGGGGCCTCCAGGGGAAGCAATCAGCCCCAGCATTTT. Translating gives CASRAGASRGSNQPQHF.